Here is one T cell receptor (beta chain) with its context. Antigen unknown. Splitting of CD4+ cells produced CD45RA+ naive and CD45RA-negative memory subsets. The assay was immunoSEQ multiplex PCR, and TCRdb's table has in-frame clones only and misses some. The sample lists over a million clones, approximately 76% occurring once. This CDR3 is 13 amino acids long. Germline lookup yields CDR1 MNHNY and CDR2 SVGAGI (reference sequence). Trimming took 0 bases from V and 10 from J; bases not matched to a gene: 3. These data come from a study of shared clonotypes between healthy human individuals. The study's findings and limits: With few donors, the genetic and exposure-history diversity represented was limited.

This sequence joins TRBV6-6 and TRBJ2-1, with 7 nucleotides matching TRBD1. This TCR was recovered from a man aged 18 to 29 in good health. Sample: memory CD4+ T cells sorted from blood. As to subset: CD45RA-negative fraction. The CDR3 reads CASSYSGGEEQFF. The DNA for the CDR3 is TGTGCCAGCAGTTACTCAGGGGGCGAGGAGCAGTTCTTC.